The 27 T cell receptor beta chains presented below share a single source sample, sequenced in a study of siplizumab effects on memory and regulatory T cells. Method: immunoSEQ multiplex PCR; TCRdb's copy keeps in-frame clones and lacks some. The data show about 120,000 clones, 93% seen once. The sample taken for sequencing was non-Treg CD4+ T cells sorted from blood. The source of these receptors is a human donor in good health.

The chain uses TRBV19 and TRBJ1-1, with TRBD1 matching over 7 bases. Per the germline V gene, CDR1 is LNHDA and CDR2 is SQIVND (reference sequence). The CDR3 spans 14 residues. V shed 7 bases and J 10 bases; nucleotides not matched to a gene: 15. CDR3: CASMDNRGEVGAFF. In DNA, the CDR3 is TGTGCCAGTATGGATAACAGGGGTGAGGTTGGAGCTTTCTTT.

V and J are TRBV9 and TRBJ1-5; tentative D call: TRBD1 (6 bases). Germline V gives CDR1 SGDLS, CDR2 YYNGEE. Between the trimmed V and J ends, which lost 7 bases and 1 base, there was a span of 9 bases. This CDR3 contains 13 residues. For the CDR3, the DNA is TGTGCCAGCGGCAGGGGAAGCAATCAGCCCCAGCATTTT. Translated: CASGRGSNQPQHF.

The chain has TRBV9 and TRBJ1-4; 7 nucleotides match TRBD1. The CDR3 loop spans 14 amino acids. V dropped 2 bases and J dropped 4; count of bases not matched to a gene: 2. The germline V gene has CDR1 SGDLS and CDR2 YYNGEE. Here the CDR3 DNA reads TGTGCCAGCAGCGTGACAGGGCGTAATGAAAAACTGTTTTTT. This encodes CASSVTGRNEKLFF.

In this sample, this clone turned up once. The chain has TRBV5-6 and TRBJ2-1; no definite D call. Germline CDR1 is SGHDT and CDR2 is YYEEEE. There are 13 residues in the CDR3. With 5 bases removed from V and 8 bases from J, the gap between germline ends came to 14 bases. The CDR3 spells CASRVAAGHEQFF. The CDR3 coding sequence is TGTGCCAGCAGGGTAGCCGCCGGCCATGAGCAGTTCTTC.

The DNA for the CDR3 is TGCGCCAGCAGCTTTTGGACTAGCGGGGGTAGGGATGAGCAGTTCTTC. Encoded protein: CASSFWTSGGRDEQFF. The genes are TRBV5-1 and TRBJ2-1, with 13 bases identical to TRBD2. The CDR3 length is 16 residues. The germline gives CDR1 SGHRS, CDR2 YFSETQ. V was pared by 2 bases and J by 8 bases, with 7 bases of the junction left unmatched.

The chain combines TRBV6-5 with TRBJ1-4; 10 bases match TRBD1. This CDR3 has 14 amino acids. V shed 7 bases, J shed 10 bases, and the junction held 9 bases outside the gene matches. Germline lookup yields CDR1 MNHEY and CDR2 SVGAGI. CDR3 residues: CASTPGQGIGKLFF. The DNA of the CDR3 is TGTGCCAGCACCCCGGGACAGGGGATCGGAAAACTGTTTTTT.

About this clone itself: Other DNA sequences from this sample encode an identical CDR3 as well. The chain links TRBV5-1 to TRBJ2-5; TRBD1 aligns across 7 bases. This CDR3 has 13 amino acids. V lost 3 bases, J lost 5 bases, and 4 bases stayed unmatched. The germline gives CDR1 SGHRS, CDR2 YFSETQ. The CDR3 nucleotides are TGCGCCAGCAGCTGGGGACAGCGGGAGACCCAGTACTTC. Encoded protein: CASSWGQRETQYF. Looking up the rest from reference TRBV5-1 and TRBJ2-5 gives the full variable domain: KAGVTQTPRYLIKTRGQQVTLSCSPISGHRSVSWYQQTPGQGLQFLFEYFSETQRNKGNFPGRFSGRQFSNSRSEMNVSTLELGDSALYLCASSWGQRETQYFGPGTRLLVL.

The J gene is TRBJ1-1, the V gene TRBV9; the D gene is possibly TRBD1 (6 bases). The CDR3 is made up of 13 amino acids. V lost 4 bases and J lost 4, with 11 bases in between. Germline CDR1 SGDLS, CDR2 YYNGEE. The CDR3 loop is CASSPQGATEAFF. DNA for the CDR3: TGTGCCAGCAGCCCACAGGGTGCCACTGAAGCTTTCTTT.

This clone has a single count. A junction end diverges from the germline sequence, so it may reflect a read error. The genes are TRBV29-1 and TRBJ2-3; D is ambiguous. CDR1 SQVTM and CDR2 ANQGSEA come from the germline V gene. The CDR3 consists of 15 residues. The CDR3 sequence is CSVDVLGQGTDMQYF. The CDR3 DNA follows: TGCAGCGTTGATGTGCTCGGGCAAGGCACAGATATGCAGTATTTT.

The chain carries TRBV19 and TRBJ1-1; possible D gene TRBD1, 5 bases. Trimming pared 4 bases from V and 4 bases from J, leaving 10 bases between. The CDR3 loop spans 13 amino acids. Per germline, CDR1 LNHDA and CDR2 SQIVND (reference sequence). The CDR3 nucleotides read TGTGCCAGTAGTACGACAGTGGGCACTGAAGCTTTCTTT. It codes for CASSTTVGTEAFF.

J is TRBJ2-2 and V is TRBV10-1; TRBD1 matches at 8 bases. Germline CDR1 is WNHNN and CDR2 is SYGVQD (reference sequence). J was trimmed by 3 bases and V by 6 bases; bases with no gene match: 3. The CDR3 covers 14 residues. CDR3 amino acids: CASRTDRDTGELFF. In DNA form, the CDR3 reads TGCGCCAGCAGGACGGACAGGGACACCGGGGAGCTGTTTTTT.

The rearrangement uses TRBV9 and TRBJ2-3; the match to TRBD2 covers 14 bases. Germline trimming cut 3 bases from V and 4 bases from J; bases unmatched to any gene: 4. The germline gives CDR1 SGDLS, CDR2 YYNGEE. CDR3 length: 16 amino acids. In nucleotides, the CDR3 is TGTGCCAGCAGCGCTAGGACTAGCGGGGGGCCAGATACGCAGTATTTT. Its translation is CASSARTSGGPDTQYF.

This chain connects TRBV5-1 to TRBJ2-1; tentative D call: TRBD2 (5 bases). CDR1 and CDR2 (germline): SGHRS, YFSETQ. The CDR3 is 16 amino acids. Trimming cost V 4 bases and J 2 bases, with 16 bases left between them. CDR3 nucleotide sequence: TGCGCCAGCAGCCTCTCACGGGGAGAGGCCTACAATGAGCAGTTCTTC. Translated: CASSLSRGEAYNEQFF.

The chain uses TRBV18 and TRBJ1-5; tentative D call: TRBD1 (6 bases). The CDR3 loop spans 16 amino acids. CDR1 and CDR2 from the germline V gene are KGHSH and LQKENI. The V and J ends lost 3 bases and 2 bases respectively, with 14 bases between them. The CDR3 here is CASSPPGGSGNQPQHF. The CDR3 nucleotides are TGTGCCAGCTCACCCCCCGGGGGCAGCGGCAATCAGCCCCAGCATTTT. Full variable domain (rest looked up from reference TRBV18 and TRBJ1-5): NAGVMQNPRHLVRRRGQEARLRCSPMKGHSHVYWYRQLPEEGLKFMVYLQKENIIDESGMPKERFSAEFPKEGPSILRIQQVVRGDSAAYFCASSPPGGSGNQPQHFGDGTRLSIL.

The chain employs TRBV5-4 and TRBJ1-2; a weak D match, TRBD1 (6 bases). V lost 2 bases, J lost 7 bases, and 15 bases lay in between. The CDR3 is made up of 14 amino acids. Looked up from germline, CDR1 is SGHNT and CDR2 is YYREEE (reference sequence). The CDR3 coding sequence is TGTGCCAGCAGCTTATTGATACAGGGATCTGGCTACACCTTC. This gives the protein CASSLLIQGSGYTF.

J is TRBJ2-1 and V is TRBV7-2; D possibly corresponds to TRBD2 (7 bases). The CDR3 has 16 residues. Germline V gene data show CDR1 as SGHTA and CDR2 as FQGNSA. Deletions cut 4 bases from V and 9 bases from J, with 22 bases between. The CDR3 sequence is CASSYLGGAKAVEQFF. The CDR3 DNA is TGTGCCAGCAGCTACTTGGGGGGGGCCAAGGCGGTTGAGCAGTTCTTC.

The chain recombines TRBV5-5 with TRBJ1-6; D is uncertain. Trimming shortened V by 1 base and J by 6 bases, and 5 bases separated the two germline ends. The CDR3 has 13 amino acids. The germline V gene has CDR1 SGHKS and CDR2 YYEKEE (reference sequence). The CDR3 loop reads CASSLSTNSPLHF. In DNA, the CDR3 is TGTGCCAGCAGCTTGAGTACTAATTCACCCCTCCACTTT. The full variable domain, in which reference TRBV5-5 and TRBJ1-6 provide the parts outside the CDR3, is DAGVTQSPTHLIKTRGQQVTLRCSPISGHKSVSWYQQVLGQGPQFIFQYYEKEERGRGNFPDRFSARQFPNYSSELNVNALLLGDSALYLCASSLSTNSPLHFGNGTRLTVT.

This chain joins TRBV7-2 and TRBJ2-7, with D tentatively TRBD1 (5 bases). The CDR3 has 13 residues. The V end was cut by 5 bases, the J end by 6 bases, with 14 bases between. CDR1 SGHTA and CDR2 FQGNSA come from the germline V gene. This CDR3 reads CASSPVAGSEQYF. In nucleotides, the CDR3 is TGTGCCAGCAGCCCGGTGGCAGGGTCCGAGCAGTACTTC.

The rearrangement joins TRBV28 to TRBJ2-1, with 8 positions matching TRBD2. The germline CDR1 and CDR2 sequences are MDHEN and SYDVKM. The CDR3 contains 16 residues. The V segment lost 6 bases and the J segment 4 bases; nucleotides outside the gene matches: 11. The CDR3 sequence is CASSFLGGGPYNEQFF. The CDR3, as DNA: TGTGCCAGCAGCTTTCTGGGCGGGGGGCCGTACAATGAGCAGTTCTTC.

The chain couples TRBV5-1 to TRBJ2-5; D unresolved. The germline V gene has CDR1 SGHRS and CDR2 YFSETQ. V shed 0 bases and J shed 7 bases, with 4 bases lying between them. There are 11 residues in the CDR3. The CDR3 spells CASSLAGTQYF. As DNA, the CDR3 is TGCGCCAGCAGCTTGGCCGGGACCCAGTACTTC.

The J gene is TRBJ2-7, the V gene TRBV7-2; 9 bases fit TRBD2. J gave up 2 bases and V 1 base, and 3 bases lay outside the gene matches. This CDR3 is built from 15 residues. Germline V gene data show CDR1 as SGHTA and CDR2 as FQGNSA. The DNA for the CDR3 is TGTGCCAGCAGCTTAGTAGCGGGGGACACCTACGAGCAGTACTTC. Encoded protein: CASSLVAGDTYEQYF.

V usage is TRBV9 and J usage is TRBJ2-1, with D unclear. Germline assignment: CDR1 SGDLS and CDR2 YYNGEE. This CDR3 spans 15 amino acids. V was cut by 6 bases and J by 0 bases, with 13 bases left in between. The chain's CDR3 is CASTSAPSSYNEQFF. CDR3 DNA: TGTGCCAGCACTTCCGCACCGAGCTCCTACAATGAGCAGTTCTTC. The full variable domain, completed using reference TRBV9 and TRBJ2-1, is DSGVTQTPKHLITATGQRVTLRCSPRSGDLSVYWYQQSLDQGLQFLIQYYNGEERAKGNILERFSAQQFPDLHSELNLSSLELGDSALYFCASTSAPSSYNEQFFGPGTRLTVL.

The chain carries TRBV6-5 and TRBJ2-3, with 7 bases identical to TRBD1. In germline, CDR1 is MNHEY, CDR2 SVGAGI. The J segment lost 3 bases and the V segment lost 0 bases, leaving 6 bases of the junction unmatched. The CDR3 sequence is 16 residues long. The CDR3, as DNA: TGTGCCAGCAGTTACTCGATGGAGACAGGGACAGATACGCAGTATTTT. It codes for CASSYSMETGTDTQYF.

The chain employs TRBV2 and TRBJ2-2, with 9 bases matching TRBD1. This CDR3 contains 15 residues. Germline CDR1 reads SNHLY; CDR2 reads FYNNEI. The V gene end was trimmed by 4 bases and the J gene end by 3 bases; junction bases not matched to a gene: 3. The CDR3 spells CASSVTGGDTGELFF. The CDR3 DNA follows: TGTGCCAGCAGTGTAACAGGGGGCGACACCGGGGAGCTGTTTTTT.

V gene TRBV7-3 combines with J gene TRBJ2-4; TRBD1 agrees at 8 bases. V was pared by 2 bases and J by 7 bases, with 10 bases of the junction left unmatched. CDR3 length: 16 residues. Germline CDR1 and CDR2: SGHTA and FQGTGA. CDR3 loop: CASSLFGQGERNIQYF. As DNA, the CDR3 is TGTGCCAGCAGCTTATTTGGACAGGGTGAGAGGAACATTCAGTACTTC.

This sequence joins TRBV4-1 and TRBJ1-4, with unresolved D. V was shortened by 0 bases and J by 10 bases, with 3 bases between the two germline ends. The CDR3 consists of 11 residues. The germline V gene encodes CDR1 MGHRA and CDR2 YSYEKL. CDR3: CASSQEAKLFF. The CDR3 coding sequence is TGCGCCAGCAGCCAAGAGGCAAAACTGTTTTTT.

V gene TRBV5-1 combines with J gene TRBJ2-1, with D tentatively TRBD1 or TRBD2 (6 bases each). V was clipped by 0 bases and J by 8 bases, with 15 bases between them. The V gene's germline CDR1 is SGHRS and CDR2 YFSETQ. The CDR3 runs to 15 residues. CDR3 sequence: CASSLESGGGYEQFF. CDR3 bases: TGCGCCAGCAGCTTGGAGTCCGGGGGCGGGTATGAGCAGTTCTTC.